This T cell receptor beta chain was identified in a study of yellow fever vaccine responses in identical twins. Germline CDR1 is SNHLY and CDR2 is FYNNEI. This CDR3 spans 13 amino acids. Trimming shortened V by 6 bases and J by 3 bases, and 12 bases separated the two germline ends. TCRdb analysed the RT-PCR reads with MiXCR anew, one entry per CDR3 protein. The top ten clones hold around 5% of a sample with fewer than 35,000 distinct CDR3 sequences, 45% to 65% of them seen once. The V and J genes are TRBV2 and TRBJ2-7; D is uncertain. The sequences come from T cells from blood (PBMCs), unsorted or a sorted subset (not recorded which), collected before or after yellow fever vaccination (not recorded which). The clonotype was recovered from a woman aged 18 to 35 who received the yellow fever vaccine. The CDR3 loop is CASRELSYYEQYF. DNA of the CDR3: TGTGCCAGCAGAGAACTAAGCTACTACGAGCAGTACTTC.